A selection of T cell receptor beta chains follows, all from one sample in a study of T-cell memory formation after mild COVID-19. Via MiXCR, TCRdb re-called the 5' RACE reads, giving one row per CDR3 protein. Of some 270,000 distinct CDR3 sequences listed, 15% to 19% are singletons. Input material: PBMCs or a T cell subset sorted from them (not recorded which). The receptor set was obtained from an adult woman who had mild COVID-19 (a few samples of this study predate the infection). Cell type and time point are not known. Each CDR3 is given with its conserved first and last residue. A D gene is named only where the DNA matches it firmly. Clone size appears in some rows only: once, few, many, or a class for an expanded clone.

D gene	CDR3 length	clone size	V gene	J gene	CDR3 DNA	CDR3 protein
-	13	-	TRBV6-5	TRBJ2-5	TGTGCCTCCTCCCGACTAGGCGTAGAGACCCAGTACTTC	CASSRLGVETQYF
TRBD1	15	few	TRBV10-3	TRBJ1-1	TGTGCCATCAGTGCATCCACAGGGGGGGACACTGAAGCTTTCTTT	CAISASTGGDTEAFF
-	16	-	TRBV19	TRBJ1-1	TGTGCCAGTAGTAAGCCCTCGGGGGGGACGAACACTGAAGCTTTCTTT	CASSKPSGGTNTEAFF
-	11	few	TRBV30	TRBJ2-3	TGTGCCTGGACCAGTCTAGATACGCAGTATTTT	CAWTSLDTQYF
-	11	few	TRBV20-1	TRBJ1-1	TGCAGCCGGGGGGAGTTGTCTGAAGCTTTCTTT	CSRGELSEAFF
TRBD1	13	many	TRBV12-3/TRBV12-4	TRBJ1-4	TGTGCCATCCAGGACAGGAATAATGAAAAACTGTTTTTT	CAIQDRNNEKLFF
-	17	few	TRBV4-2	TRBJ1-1	TGTGCCAGCAGCCAAGACCTCGGGGGAACAGTTAACACTGAAGCTTTCTTT	CASSQDLGGTVNTEAFF
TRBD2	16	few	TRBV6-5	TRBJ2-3	TGTGCCAGCAGTCCCCGTTCCCGGGGGGAGACAGATACGCAGTATTTT	CASSPRSRGETDTQYF
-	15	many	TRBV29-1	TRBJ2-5	TGCAGCGCCGGTGCGACAAGAAGTACCCAAGAGACCCAGTACTTC	CSAGATRSTQETQYF
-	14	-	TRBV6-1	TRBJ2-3	TGTGCCAGCACCCTTGGGACTAGCACAGATACGCAGTATTTT	CASTLGTSTDTQYF
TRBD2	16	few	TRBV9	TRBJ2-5	TGTGCCAGCAGCGTAGCTCCGACTCCCGGGGGGGAGACCCAGTACTTC	CASSVAPTPGGETQYF
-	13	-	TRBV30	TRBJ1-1	TGTGCCTGGAGCGTAGCGCTGAACACTGAAGCTTTCTTT	CAWSVALNTEAFF
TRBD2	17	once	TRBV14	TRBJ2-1	TGTGCCAGCAGCCAAGAACTAGCGGGAGGGTTATACAATGAGCAGTTCTTC	CASSQELAGGLYNEQFF
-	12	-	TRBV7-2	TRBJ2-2	TGTGCCAGCAGCTTTGGACTAGGGGAGCTGTTTTTT	CASSFGLGELFF
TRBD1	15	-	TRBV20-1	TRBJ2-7	TGCAGTGCTAGAGATACCGGACAGGACCCCTACGAGCAGTACTTC	CSARDTGQDPYEQYF
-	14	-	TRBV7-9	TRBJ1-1	TGTGCCAGCAGCACAGATGGGGGTTTGACTGAAGCTTTCTTT	CASSTDGGLTEAFF
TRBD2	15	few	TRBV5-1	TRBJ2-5	TGCGCCAGCAGCCCCACCGGGGGGGGTCAGGAGACCCAGTACTTC	CASSPTGGGQETQYF
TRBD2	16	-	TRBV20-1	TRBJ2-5	TGCAGTGCTAGAAGCCTCAAGCGGGGGGGCCAAGAGACCCAGTACTTC	CSARSLKRGGQETQYF
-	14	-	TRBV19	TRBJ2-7	TGTGCCAGTAGTGGGGGGACACCAGCCTACGAGCAGTACTTC	CASSGGTPAYEQYF
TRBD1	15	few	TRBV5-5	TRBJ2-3	TGTGCCAGCAGCCGGGGACAGGGCATCACAGATACGCAGTATTTT	CASSRGQGITDTQYF
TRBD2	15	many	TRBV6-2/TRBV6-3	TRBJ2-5	TGTGCCAGCAGTCCTCTAGCGGGGGCACAAGAGACCCAGTACTTC	CASSPLAGAQETQYF
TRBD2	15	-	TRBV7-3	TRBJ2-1	TGTGCCAGCAGCTTCCTAGCGGACGCCTACAATGAGCAGTTCTTC	CASSFLADAYNEQFF
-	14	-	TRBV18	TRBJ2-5	TGTGCCAGCTCACCACGAAGCGGTAGGGAGACCCAGTACTTC	CASSPRSGRETQYF
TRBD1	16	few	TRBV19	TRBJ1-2	TGTGCCAGTAGTATAGTAGTTCCCGGGACAGACTATGGCTACACCTTC	CASSIVVPGTDYGYTF
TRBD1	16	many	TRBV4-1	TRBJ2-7	TGCGCCAGCAGCCAAGCCGGGACAGGGGGTCCCTACGAGCAGTACTTC	CASSQAGTGGPYEQYF
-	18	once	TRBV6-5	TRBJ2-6	TGTGCCAGCAGTTACGCGACAGGAGGAACGGCCGGGGCCAACGTCCTGACTTTC	CASSYATGGTAGANVLTF
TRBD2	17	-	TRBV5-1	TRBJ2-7	TGCGCCAGCAGCCCTGGAGCGGGGGCCGGGAGCTCCTACGAGCAGTACTTC	CASSPGAGAGSSYEQYF
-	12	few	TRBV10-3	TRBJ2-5	TGTGCCATCAAAGAGGAAGGAGAGACCCAGTACTTC	CAIKEEGETQYF
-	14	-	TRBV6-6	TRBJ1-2	TGTGCCAGCACCGTCCCGGGACTCCACTATGGCTACACCTTC	CASTVPGLHYGYTF
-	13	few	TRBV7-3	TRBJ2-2	TGTGCCAGCACCTCGGCGGGCACCGGGGAGCTGTTTTTT	CASTSAGTGELFF
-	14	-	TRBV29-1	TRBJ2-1	TGCAGCGCCCTACTGACCGGGAGTTACAATGAGCAGTTCTTC	CSALLTGSYNEQFF
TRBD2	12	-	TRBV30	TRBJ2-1	TGTGCCTGGGCCCAGAGCGGGGCGGCCCGGTTCTTC	CAWAQSGAARFF
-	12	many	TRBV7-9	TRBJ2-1	TGTGCCAGCAGCACCGGGCTTAGTGAGCAGTTCTTC	CASSTGLSEQFF
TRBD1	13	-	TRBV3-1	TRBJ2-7	TGTGCCAGCAGCGAGGGACAGCCCTACGAGCAGTACTTC	CASSEGQPYEQYF
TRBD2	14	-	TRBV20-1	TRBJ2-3	TGCAGTGCTAGAGCTAGCGGGAGCTCAGATACGCAGTATTTT	CSARASGSSDTQYF
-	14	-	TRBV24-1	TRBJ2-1	TGTGCCACCAGTGCCCCAGGATTTTACAATGAGCAGTTCTTC	CATSAPGFYNEQFF
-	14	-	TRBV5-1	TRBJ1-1	TGCGCCAGCCGGAGGGGAGGGGCGGACACTGAAGCTTTCTTT	CASRRGGADTEAFF
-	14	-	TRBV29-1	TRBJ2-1	TGCAGCGTTGACTCCCGATTCTCCTACAATGAGCAGTTCTTC	CSVDSRFSYNEQFF
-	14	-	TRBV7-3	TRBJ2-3	TGTGCCAGCAGCTTAACACGAACCACAGATACGCAGTATTTT	CASSLTRTTDTQYF
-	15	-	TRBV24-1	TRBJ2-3	TGTGCCACCAGTGATTTTCGGGGCCGCACAGATACGCAGTATTTT	CATSDFRGRTDTQYF
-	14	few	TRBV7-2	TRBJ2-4	TGTGCCAGCAGCTTAGAAGGGTTACTAAACATTCAGTACTTC	CASSLEGLLNIQYF